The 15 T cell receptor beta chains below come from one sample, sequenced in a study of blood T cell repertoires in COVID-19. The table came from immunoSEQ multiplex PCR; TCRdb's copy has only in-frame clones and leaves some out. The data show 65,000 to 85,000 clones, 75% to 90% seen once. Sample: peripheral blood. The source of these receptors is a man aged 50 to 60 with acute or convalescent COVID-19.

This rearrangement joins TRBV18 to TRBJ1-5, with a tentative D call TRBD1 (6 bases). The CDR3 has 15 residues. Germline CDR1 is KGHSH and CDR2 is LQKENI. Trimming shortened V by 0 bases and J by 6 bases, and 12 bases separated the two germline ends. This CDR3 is CASSPPGSRGQPQHF. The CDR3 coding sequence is TGTGCCAGCTCACCACCGGGCAGCAGGGGTCAGCCCCAGCATTTT.

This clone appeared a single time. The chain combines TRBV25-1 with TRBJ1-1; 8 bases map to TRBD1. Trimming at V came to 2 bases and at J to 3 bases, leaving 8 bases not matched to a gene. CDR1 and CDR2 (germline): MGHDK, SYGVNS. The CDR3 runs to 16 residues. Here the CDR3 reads CASSEHAGQGDTEAFF. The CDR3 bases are TGTGCCAGCAGTGAACATGCCGGACAGGGAGACACTGAAGCTTTCTTT.

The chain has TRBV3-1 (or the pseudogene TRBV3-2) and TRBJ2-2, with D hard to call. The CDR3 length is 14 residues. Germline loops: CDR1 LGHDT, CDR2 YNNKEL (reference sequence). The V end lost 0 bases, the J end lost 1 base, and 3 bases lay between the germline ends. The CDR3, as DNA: TGTGCCAGCAGCCAAGATATGAACACCGGGGAGCTGTTTTTT. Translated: CASSQDMNTGELFF.

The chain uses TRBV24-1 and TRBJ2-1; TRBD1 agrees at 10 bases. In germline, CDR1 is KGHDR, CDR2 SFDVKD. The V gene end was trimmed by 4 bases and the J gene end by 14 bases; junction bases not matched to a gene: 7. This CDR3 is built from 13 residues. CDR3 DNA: TGTGCCACCAGTGAAGGGACAGGGGTGGAAAAGTTCTTC. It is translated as CATSEGTGVEKFF.

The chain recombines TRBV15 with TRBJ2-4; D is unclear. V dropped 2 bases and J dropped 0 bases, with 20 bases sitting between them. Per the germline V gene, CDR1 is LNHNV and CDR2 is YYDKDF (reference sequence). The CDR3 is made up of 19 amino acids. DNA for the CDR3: TGTGCCACCAGCAGAATTATCTTCGACAACGCGCGAGCCAAAAACATTCAGTACTTC. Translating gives CATSRIIFDNARAKNIQYF.

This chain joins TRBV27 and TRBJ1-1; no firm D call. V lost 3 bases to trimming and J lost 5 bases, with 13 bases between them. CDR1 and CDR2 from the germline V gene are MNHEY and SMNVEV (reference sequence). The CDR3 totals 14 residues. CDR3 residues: CASSLRGIGTEAFF. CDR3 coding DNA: TGTGCCAGCAGTTTGCGGGGAATCGGGACTGAAGCTTTCTTT.

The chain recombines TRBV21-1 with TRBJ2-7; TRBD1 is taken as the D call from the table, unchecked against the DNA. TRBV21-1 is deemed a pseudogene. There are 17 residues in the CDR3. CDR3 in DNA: TGTGCCAGCAGCAAATCCGGACAGGGCCGCCTTTGTTACGAGCAGTACGTC. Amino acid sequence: CASSKSGQGRLCYEQYV.

The CDR3 nucleotides read TGTGCCAGCAGCTCGTTATTAGTCCTCCGGGGGTACAATGAGCAGTTCTTC. It encodes CASSSLLVLRGYNEQFF. The chain uses TRBV7-2 and TRBJ2-1; possible D gene TRBD2, 6 bases. This CDR3 has 17 amino acids. V lost 4 bases and J 4 bases, leaving 20 bases between the germline ends. Germline loops: CDR1 SGHTA, CDR2 FQGNSA.

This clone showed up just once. This CDR3 is CASSSISGTGKKQPQHF. In DNA form, the CDR3 reads TGTGCCAGCAGTTCTATCTCCGGGACAGGGAAGAAGCAGCCCCAGCATTTT. The chain links TRBV6-2 or TRBV6-3 to TRBJ1-5; 9 bases line up with TRBD1. The CDR3 extends over 17 amino acids. Germline V gene sequence: CDR1 MNHEY, CDR2 SVGEGT. V lost 4 bases, J lost 7 bases, and 14 bases stayed unmatched.

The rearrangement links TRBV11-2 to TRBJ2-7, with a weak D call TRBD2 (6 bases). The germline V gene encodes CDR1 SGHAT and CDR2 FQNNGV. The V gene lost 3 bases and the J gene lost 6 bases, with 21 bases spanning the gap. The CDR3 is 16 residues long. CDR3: CASSFGVGGSWSEQYF. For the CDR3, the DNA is TGTGCCAGCAGCTTCGGGGTTGGGGGGAGTTGGAGCGAGCAGTACTTC.

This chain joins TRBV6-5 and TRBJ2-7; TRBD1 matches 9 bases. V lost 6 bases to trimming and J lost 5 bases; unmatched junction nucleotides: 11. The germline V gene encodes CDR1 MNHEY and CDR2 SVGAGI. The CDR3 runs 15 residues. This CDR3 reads CASRDPGQGSHEQYF. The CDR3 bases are TGTGCCAGCAGAGATCCGGGACAGGGATCCCACGAGCAGTACTTC.

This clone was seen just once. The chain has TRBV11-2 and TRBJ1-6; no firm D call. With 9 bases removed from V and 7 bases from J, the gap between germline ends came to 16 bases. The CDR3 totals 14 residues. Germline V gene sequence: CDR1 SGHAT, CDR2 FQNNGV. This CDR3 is CASRGWGGNSPLHF. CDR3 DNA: TGTGCCAGTCGTGGGTGGGGAGGAAATTCACCCCTCCACTTT. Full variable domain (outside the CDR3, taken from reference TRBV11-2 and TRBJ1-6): EAGVAQSPRYKIIEKRQSVAFWCNPISGHATLYWYQQILGQGPKLLIQFQNNGVVDDSQLPKDRFSAERLKGVDSTLKIQPAKLEDSAVYLCASRGWGGNSPLHFGNGTRLTVT.

For the CDR3, the DNA is TGTGCCAGTAGTCCCAGGACAGGAGCGTATGAGCAGTTCTTC. Translated: CASSPRTGAYEQFF. The chain employs TRBV19 and TRBJ2-1, with 7 bases that match TRBD1. J lost 8 bases, V lost 5 bases, and 9 bases had no gene match. The CDR3 sequence is 14 residues long. Germline values: CDR1 LNHDA, CDR2 SQIVND (reference sequence).

The CDR3 nucleotides read TGTGCCAGCAGTTTGCGGACAGCCTCTGGAAACACCATATATTTT. This encodes CASSLRTASGNTIYF. The rearrangement joins TRBV28 to TRBJ1-3; D is possibly TRBD1 (6 bases). The CDR3 covers 15 residues. The V gene lost 3 bases and the J gene lost 0 bases, with 9 bases spanning the gap. Looked up from germline, CDR1 is MDHEN and CDR2 is SYDVKM.

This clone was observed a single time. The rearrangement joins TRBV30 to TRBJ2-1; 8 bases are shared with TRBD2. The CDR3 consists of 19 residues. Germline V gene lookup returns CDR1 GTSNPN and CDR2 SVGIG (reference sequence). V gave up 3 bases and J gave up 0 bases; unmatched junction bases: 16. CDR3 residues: CAWRSPYPGGRSSYNEQFF. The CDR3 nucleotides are TGTGCCTGGAGGTCCCCGTACCCGGGGGGGAGAAGCTCCTACAATGAGCAGTTCTTC.